The present entry profiles one T cell receptor beta chain with its context. Antigen: not known. These data belong to a study of cytomegalovirus exposure and HLA in healthy donors. Whole-study findings and limits: In a later analysis, a missense DCLRE1C variant was linked to TCR beta V- and J-gene trimming.

The PCR ran on 60 Vbeta and 13 Jbeta primers. Clones were sequenced by immunoSEQ multiplex PCR, and TCRdb holds only the in-frame ones, with some missing. The top ten clones hold around 6.7% of a sample with about 160,000 clones, around 80% of them seen once. Germline CDR1 and CDR2: SNHLY and FYNNEI. CDR3 length equals 11 residues. The V end was cut by 7 bases, the J end by 2 bases, with 6 bases between. The V gene is TRBV2, the J gene TRBJ2-7; tentatively, D is TRBD1 (5 bases). The clonotype was recovered from a woman aged 25 to 39 in good health and CMV-seropositive. Sequencing was performed on PBMCs. CDR3 nucleotide sequence: TGTGCCAGCACACAGGCCTACGAGCAGTACTTC. Translation gives CASTQAYEQYF.